Shown below are 11 T cell receptor beta chains from a single sample sequenced in a study of blood T cells in healthy people across ages. It was with a sample-barcoded 5' primer and a J-beta primer mix that a second PCR of roughly 7 to 12 cycles was run. One entry per CDR3 protein, called by TCRdb with MiXCR from the 5' RACE reads. The sample consists of 800,000 to 950,000 distinct CDR3 sequences, around 29% of them appearing once. The data also belong to a second study, concerning T cells of mothers and their children.

What was sequenced was blood. The receptors come from a woman in her thirties or forties in good health.

CDR3 bases: TGTGCCAGCAGCCAAGATCACGGCTCCTATGGCTACACCTTC. Translating gives CASSQDHGSYGYTF. The chain couples TRBV3-1 to TRBJ1-2; the D is unclear. Germline V CDR1 and CDR2: LGHDT, YNNKEL (reference sequence). CDR3 length: 14 amino acids. V was clipped by 0 bases and J by 4 bases, with 9 bases between them.

The chain uses TRBV27 and TRBJ2-1, with TRBD2 matching over 7 bases. With V trimmed by 3 bases and J by 0 bases, 8 bases remained unmatched. The germline V gene encodes CDR1 MNHEY and CDR2 SMNVEV (reference sequence). The CDR3 totals 17 residues. The CDR3 DNA reads as TGTGCCAGCAGTTTCAGGCCGGGAGGCTACTCCTACAATGAGCAGTTCTTC. It is translated as CASSFRPGGYSYNEQFF.

Worth noting for this clonotype: A read error may be the cause here, since a much bigger clone is one base away. V and J are TRBV7-9 and TRBJ2-7; 11 positions match TRBD1. Germline V gives CDR1 SEHNR, CDR2 FQNEAQ (reference sequence). The CDR3 covers 15 residues. The J segment lost 7 bases and the V segment lost 5 bases, leaving 10 bases of the junction unmatched. The CDR3 DNA follows: TGTGCCAGCAGCCTTGGACAGGGGGCAAGAAATGAGCAGTACTTC. As protein: CASSLGQGARNEQYF.

V gene TRBV7-2 combines with J gene TRBJ1-1; tentatively, D is TRBD1 (6 bases). Trimming stripped 5 bases from V and 10 bases from J, with 23 bases between. Germline CDR1 SGHTA, CDR2 FQGNSA. The CDR3 has 15 residues. In DNA form, the CDR3 reads TGTGCCAGCAGCCCAGAGACAGGATATAGGCGGAGAGCTTTCTTT. Its translation is CASSPETGYRRRAFF.

The V call is TRBV3-1, the J call TRBJ1-1, with 9 bases that match TRBD1. The V segment lost 4 bases and the J segment 3 bases; nucleotides outside the gene matches: 9. Germline values: CDR1 LGHDT, CDR2 YNNKEL (reference sequence). CDR3 length: 16 residues. This chain's CDR3 is CASSPDRGKVDTEAFF. The CDR3 DNA reads as TGTGCCAGCAGCCCGGACAGGGGAAAGGTTGACACTGAAGCTTTCTTT.

This clonotype was seen ten or more times. Written as DNA, the CDR3 is TGTGCCAGCAGCTTATCAGGGACAGGAATTTACAATGAGCAGTTCTTC. Translating gives CASSLSGTGIYNEQFF. This chain joins TRBV7-2 and TRBJ2-1; TRBD1 matches at 8 bases. The V gene's germline CDR1 is SGHTA and CDR2 FQGNSA. CDR3 length: 16 residues. Trimming at V came to 2 bases and at J to 4 bases, leaving 7 bases not matched to a gene.

This clonotype was counted ten times or more. The chain joins TRBV15 to TRBJ1-1; D is perhaps TRBD1 (6 bases). The CDR3 is 15 residues long. CDR1 LNHNV and CDR2 YYDKDF come from the germline V gene (reference sequence). V was pared by 5 bases and J by 5 bases, with 18 bases between. CDR3 loop: CATSPRGGRDTEAFF. CDR3 in DNA: TGTGCCACCAGCCCGAGGGGGGGGCGAGATACTGAAGCTTTCTTT. The variable domain in full, with the rest retrieved from reference TRBV15 and TRBJ1-1, is DAMVIQNPRYQVTQFGKPVTLSCSQTLNHNVMYWYQQKSSQAPKLLFHYYDKDFNNEADTPDNFQSRRPNTSFCFLDIRSPGLGDTAMYLCATSPRGGRDTEAFFGQGTRLTVV.

This clonotype was found a few times. The chain links TRBV7-2 to TRBJ2-1; the D gene is possibly TRBD1 (5 bases). V was trimmed by 5 bases and J by 8 bases, leaving 10 bases between them. The CDR3 length is 12 residues. Looked up from germline, CDR1 is SGHTA and CDR2 is FQGNSA. CDR3 region: CASSRQGYEQFF. CDR3 nucleotide sequence: TGTGCCAGCAGCCGTCAGGGATATGAGCAGTTCTTC.

This clonotype was counted ten times or more. The gene calls are TRBV9 and TRBJ2-1, with unresolved D. V lost 0 bases and J 0 bases, leaving 10 bases between the germline ends. Germline V gene data show CDR1 as SGDLS and CDR2 as YYNGEE. This CDR3 has 16 amino acids. In DNA form, the CDR3 reads TGTGCCAGCAGCGTAGCAGGTCAGAACTCCTACAATGAGCAGTTCTTC. It encodes CASSVAGQNSYNEQFF.

A word on this clonotype: Given a much more abundant clone one base away, this may be a read error. Here the CDR3 DNA reads TGCAGTGCTAGATCGAGGGCGGGGGGCTCCTACAATGAGCAGTACTTC. Encoded protein: CSARSRAGGSYNEQYF. V and J are TRBV20-1 and TRBJ2-1; 8 positions agree with TRBD2. The last part of the DNA fits TRBJ2-7 better; the J call may be wrong. The CDR3 runs to 16 residues. The V gene's germline CDR1 is DFQATT and CDR2 SNEGSKA (reference sequence).

Details on this clonotype: A much larger clone differs from this one at a single base, so this may be a read error. The rearrangement links TRBV6-6 to TRBJ1-1, with D unresolved. Germline V gene data show CDR1 as MNHNY and CDR2 as SVGAGI (reference sequence). There are 13 residues in the CDR3. V was shortened by 6 bases and J by 1 base, with 9 bases between the two germline ends. Here the CDR3 reads CASRYQENTEAFF. The CDR3, as DNA: TGTGCCAGCAGGTACCAGGAGAACACTGAAGCTTTCTTT.